This T cell receptor beta chain was obtained from a study of cytomegalovirus exposure and HLA in healthy donors. Whole-study context: When 300 to 400 donors were genotyped, 80% to 90% of them were found to fall in the Caucasian-associated ancestry cluster.

The J segment lost 0 bases and the V segment lost 6 bases, leaving 4 bases of the junction unmatched. Germline-derived CDR1 and CDR2 are LNHDA and SQIVND (reference sequence). The CDR3 is 15 amino acids. The study ran its PCR with 60 Vbeta and 13 Jbeta primers. As processed by the authors: Counted up in a later analysis, unique TCR beta chains came to about 80 million, with roughly 11 million shared. Sequencing used immunoSEQ multiplex PCR; TCRdb keeps in-frame clones, though not all of them. The DNA was the basis for D and trimming; V, J and clone size are from that table. The data show under 200,000 clones, about 75% seen once. Study results and limitations: TCR sequences were mostly rare, though some public TCRs occurred in many donors. Data from an earlier analysis indicated that most TCR beta V segments were productive either about 87% or about 30% of the time.

As for this clone: Its target is not known.

The rearrangement joins TRBV19 to TRBJ1-3, with 8 bases aligning to TRBD1. The receptor's source is a middle-aged man in good health and CMV-seropositive. The material sequenced was PBMCs. In DNA form, the CDR3 reads TGTGCCAGTAGGGGGGACAGGAGCTCTGGAAACACCATATATTTT. Translation gives CASRGDRSSGNTIYF.